This T cell receptor beta chain was retrieved from a study of shared clonotypes between healthy human individuals. The study, taken as a whole, reports: Among non-shared clonotypes, generation probabilities were lower than among those shared by all four donors.

V lost 0 bases and J lost 8, with 11 bases in between. The CDR3 is 15 amino acids. CDR1 and CDR2 from the germline V gene are SNHLY and FYNNEI. Adult Caucasians living in Nashville, Tennessee made up all of the donors. CD45RA-negative memory and CD45RA+ naive subsets were split from the CD4+ cells. Here immunoSEQ multiplex PCR was the method, and the copy in TCRdb shows in-frame clones only, minus some. Of about 1 million clones listed, roughly 75% were seen once; the top ten hold approximately 1.5%. On this clone: Its target is unknown.

The sequenced sample consisted of memory CD4+ T cells sorted from blood. Subset specified: CD45RA-negative fraction. The clonotype was recovered from a man aged 18-30 years in good health. The rearrangement joins TRBV2 to TRBJ1-6, with D possibly TRBD1 on 5 matching bases. This chain's CDR3 is CASSEALPGHSPLHF. The DNA for the CDR3 is TGTGCCAGCAGTGAAGCGCTTCCGGGACATTCACCCCTCCACTTT.